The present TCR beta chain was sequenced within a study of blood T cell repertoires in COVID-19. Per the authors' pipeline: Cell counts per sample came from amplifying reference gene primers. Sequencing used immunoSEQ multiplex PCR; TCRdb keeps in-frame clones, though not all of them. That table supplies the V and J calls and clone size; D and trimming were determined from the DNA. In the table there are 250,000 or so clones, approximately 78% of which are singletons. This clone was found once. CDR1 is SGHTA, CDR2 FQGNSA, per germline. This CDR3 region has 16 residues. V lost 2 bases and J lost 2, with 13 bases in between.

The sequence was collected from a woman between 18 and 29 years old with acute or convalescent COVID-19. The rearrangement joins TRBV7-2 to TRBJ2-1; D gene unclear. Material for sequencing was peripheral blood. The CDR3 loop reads CASSLQASVAYNEQFF. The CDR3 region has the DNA TGTGCCAGCAGCTTACAGGCCTCGGTGGCCTACAATGAGCAGTTCTTC.